These T cell receptor beta chains were read from a single sample in a study of breast tumors, draining lymph nodes, adjacent tissues. Using its own MiXCR run on the multiplex PCR reads, TCRdb lists one record per CDR3 protein. The sample consists of 75,000 to 100,000 distinct CDR3 sequences, roughly a fifth of them appearing once. Sequencing was performed on axillary lymph node tissue. These receptors came from a female donor with breast cancer. Some clones in this sample may be carry-over from other donors' samples. Both conserved end residues are part of each CDR3. The order of the fields is J gene, V gene, CDR3 length, clone size, D gene, CDR3 DNA, CDR3 protein. D genes are given only for firm matches. Rows may omit the clone size; those that give it use once, few, many or a size class.

J: TRBJ2-7; V: TRBV6-2/TRBV6-3; length: 14; size: many; D: TRBD2; DNA: TGTGCCAGCACCCGGACTAGCGGACAATACGAGCAGTACTTC; CDR3: CASTRTSGQYEQYF
J: TRBJ2-1; V: TRBV20-1; length: 14; size: many; D: TRBD2; DNA: TGCAGTGCTACGACTAGCGGGGTAGGCCATGAGCAGTTCTTC; CDR3: CSATTSGVGHEQFF
J: TRBJ2-1; V: TRBV7-2; length: 14; size: many; D: TRBD1; DNA: TGTGCCAGCAGCTTAGGGGCAGGGGGCTATGAGCAGTTCTTC; CDR3: CASSLGAGGYEQFF
J: TRBJ2-1; V: TRBV2; length: 13; size: -; D: TRBD2; DNA: TGTGCCAGCAGTGGAACTAGCGGCAATGAGCAGCTCTTC; CDR3: CASSGTSGNEQLF
J: TRBJ2-1; V: TRBV20-1; length: 13; size: many; D: TRBD2; DNA: TGCAGTGCTAGGACTAGCGCCTACAATGAGCAGTTCTTC; CDR3: CSARTSAYNEQFF
J: TRBJ2-7; V: TRBV28; length: 14; size: many; D: TRBD2; DNA: TGTGCCAGCAGTCCTAGCGGTATGGCCTACGAGCAGTACTTC; CDR3: CASSPSGMAYEQYF
J: TRBJ2-7; V: TRBV7-9; length: 13; size: many; D: -; DNA: TGTGCCAGCAGCCGTCAGGCCACCTACGAGCAGTACTTC; CDR3: CASSRQATYEQYF
J: TRBJ2-7; V: TRBV24-1; length: 13; size: many; D: TRBD1; DNA: TGTGCCACCAGTGATTTGGGGGACAGGGGGCAGTACTTC; CDR3: CATSDLGDRGQYF
J: TRBJ1-2; V: TRBV7-2; length: 14; size: many; D: -; DNA: TGTGCCAGCAGCTTAGGGGGCCCTAACTATGGCTACACCTTC; CDR3: CASSLGGPNYGYTF
J: TRBJ2-7; V: TRBV7-2; length: 13; size: many; D: TRBD1; DNA: TGTGCCAGCAAAGAAACAGGGGCCTACGAGCAGTACTTC; CDR3: CASKETGAYEQYF
J: TRBJ2-1; V: TRBV5-8; length: 15; size: many; D: -; DNA: TGTGCCAGCAGCTCGGACACCCGAGGGTACAATGAGCAGTTCTTC; CDR3: CASSSDTRGYNEQFF
J: TRBJ2-7; V: TRBV25-1; length: 14; size: many; D: TRBD2; DNA: TGTGCCAGCAGTGAGACTAGCGGGAGTTACGAGCAGTACTTC; CDR3: CASSETSGSYEQYF
J: TRBJ1-5; V: TRBV6-1; length: 14; size: many; D: TRBD1; DNA: TGTGCCAGCAGTTCGACAGGGGTCAATCAGCCCCAGCATTTT; CDR3: CASSSTGVNQPQHF
J: TRBJ2-1; V: TRBV4-1; length: 17; size: many; D: -; DNA: TGCGCCAGCAGCCCCCCAGCCCGTACGCTCTCCTACAATGAGCAGTTCTTC; CDR3: CASSPPARTLSYNEQFF
J: TRBJ2-7; V: TRBV10-3; length: 14; size: many; D: TRBD1; DNA: TGTGCCACCTTACCGGGACAGGGATCCTACGAGCAGTACTTC; CDR3: CATLPGQGSYEQYF